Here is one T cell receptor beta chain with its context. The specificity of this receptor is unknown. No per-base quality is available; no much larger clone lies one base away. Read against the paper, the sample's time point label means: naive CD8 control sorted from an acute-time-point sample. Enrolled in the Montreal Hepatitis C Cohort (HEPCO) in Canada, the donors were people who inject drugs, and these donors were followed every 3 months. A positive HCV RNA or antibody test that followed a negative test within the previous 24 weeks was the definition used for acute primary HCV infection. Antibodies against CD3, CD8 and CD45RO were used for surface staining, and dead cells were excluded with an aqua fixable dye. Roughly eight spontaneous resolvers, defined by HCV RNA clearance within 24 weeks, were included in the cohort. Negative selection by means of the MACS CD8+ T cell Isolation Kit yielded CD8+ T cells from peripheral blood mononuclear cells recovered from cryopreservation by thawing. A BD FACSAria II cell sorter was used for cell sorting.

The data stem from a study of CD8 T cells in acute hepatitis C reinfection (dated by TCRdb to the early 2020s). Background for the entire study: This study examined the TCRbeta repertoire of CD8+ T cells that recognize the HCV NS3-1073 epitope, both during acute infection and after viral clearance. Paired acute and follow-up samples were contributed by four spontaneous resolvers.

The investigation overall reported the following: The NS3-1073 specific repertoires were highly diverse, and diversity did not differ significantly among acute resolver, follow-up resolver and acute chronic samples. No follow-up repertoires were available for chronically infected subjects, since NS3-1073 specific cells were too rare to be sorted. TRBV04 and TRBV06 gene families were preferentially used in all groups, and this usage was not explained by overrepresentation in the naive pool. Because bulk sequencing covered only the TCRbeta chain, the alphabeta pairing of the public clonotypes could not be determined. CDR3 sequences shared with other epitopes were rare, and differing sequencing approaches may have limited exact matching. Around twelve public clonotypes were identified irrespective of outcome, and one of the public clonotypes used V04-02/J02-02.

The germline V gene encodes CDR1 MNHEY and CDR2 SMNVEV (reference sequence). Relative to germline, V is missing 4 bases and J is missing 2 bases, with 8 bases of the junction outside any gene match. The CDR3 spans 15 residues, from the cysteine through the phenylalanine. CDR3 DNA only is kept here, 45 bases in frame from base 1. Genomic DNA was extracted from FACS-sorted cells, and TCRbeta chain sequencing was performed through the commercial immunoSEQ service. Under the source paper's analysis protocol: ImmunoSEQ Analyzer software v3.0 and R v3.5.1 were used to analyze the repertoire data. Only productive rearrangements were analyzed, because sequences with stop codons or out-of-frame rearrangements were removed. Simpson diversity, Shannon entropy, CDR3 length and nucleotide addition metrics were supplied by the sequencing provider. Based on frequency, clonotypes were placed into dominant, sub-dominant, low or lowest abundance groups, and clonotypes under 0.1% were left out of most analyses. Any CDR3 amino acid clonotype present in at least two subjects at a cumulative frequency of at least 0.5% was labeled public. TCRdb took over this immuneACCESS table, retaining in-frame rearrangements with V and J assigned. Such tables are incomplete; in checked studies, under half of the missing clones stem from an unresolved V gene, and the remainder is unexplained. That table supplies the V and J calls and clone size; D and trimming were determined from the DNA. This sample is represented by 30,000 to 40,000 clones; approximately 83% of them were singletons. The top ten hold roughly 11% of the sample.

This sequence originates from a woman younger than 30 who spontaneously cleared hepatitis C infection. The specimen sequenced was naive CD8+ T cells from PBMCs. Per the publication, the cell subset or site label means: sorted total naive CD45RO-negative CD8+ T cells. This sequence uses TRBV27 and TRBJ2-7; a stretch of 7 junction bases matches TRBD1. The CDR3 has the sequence CASSYSQGMAYEQYF. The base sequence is TGTGCCAGCAGTTATTCACAGGGGATGGCCTACGAGCAGTACTTC.